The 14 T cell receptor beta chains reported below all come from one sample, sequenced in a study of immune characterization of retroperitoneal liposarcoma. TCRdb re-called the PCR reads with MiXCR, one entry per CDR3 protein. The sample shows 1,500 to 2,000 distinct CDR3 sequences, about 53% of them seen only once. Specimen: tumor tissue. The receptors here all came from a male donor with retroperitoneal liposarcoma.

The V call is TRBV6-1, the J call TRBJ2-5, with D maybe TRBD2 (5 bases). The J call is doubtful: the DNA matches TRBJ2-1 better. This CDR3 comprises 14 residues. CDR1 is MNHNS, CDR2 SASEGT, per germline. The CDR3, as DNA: TGTGCCAGCAGTGAGGACTGGGCGGACAATGAGCAGTTCTTC. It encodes CASSEDWADNEQFF.

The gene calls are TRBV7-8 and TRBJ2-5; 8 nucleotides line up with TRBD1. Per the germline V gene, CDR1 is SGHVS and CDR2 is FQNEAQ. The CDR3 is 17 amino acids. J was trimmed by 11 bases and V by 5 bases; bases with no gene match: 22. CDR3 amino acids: CASSPSGQGPGYNEQYF. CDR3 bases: TGTGCCAGCAGCCCCAGTGGACAGGGACCGGGTTACAATGAGCAGTACTTC.

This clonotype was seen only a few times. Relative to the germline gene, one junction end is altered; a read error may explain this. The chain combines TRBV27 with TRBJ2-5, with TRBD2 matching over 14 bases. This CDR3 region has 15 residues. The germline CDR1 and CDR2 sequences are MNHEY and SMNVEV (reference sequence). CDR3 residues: CVSRGLAGGEETQYF. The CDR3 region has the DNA TGTGTCAGCAGAGGACTAGCGGGGGGAGAAGAGACCCAGTACTTC.

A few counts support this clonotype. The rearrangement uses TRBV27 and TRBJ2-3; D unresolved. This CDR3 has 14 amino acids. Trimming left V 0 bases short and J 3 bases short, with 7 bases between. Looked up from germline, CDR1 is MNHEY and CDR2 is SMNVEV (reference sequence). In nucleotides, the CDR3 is TGTGCCAGCAGTTTATCCGTAGGTACAGATACGCAGTATTTT. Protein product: CASSLSVGTDTQYF.

CDR3 amino acids: CASSLDHLSGRTQFF. The CDR3 nucleotides read TGTGCCAGCAGCTTAGATCATCTGAGCGGAAGGACCCAGTTCTTC. This chain joins TRBV7-9 and TRBJ2-1; the D gene is possibly TRBD2 (5 bases). V was cut by 1 base and J by 13 bases, with 20 bases left in between. The germline V gene encodes CDR1 SEHNR and CDR2 FQNEAQ (reference sequence). The CDR3 has 15 residues.

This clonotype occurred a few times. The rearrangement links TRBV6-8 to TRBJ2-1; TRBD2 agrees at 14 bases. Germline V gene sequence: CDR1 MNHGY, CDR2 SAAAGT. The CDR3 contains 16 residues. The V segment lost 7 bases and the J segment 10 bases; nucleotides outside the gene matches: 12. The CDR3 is CASIKTSGGDNYEQFF. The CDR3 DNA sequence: TGTGCCAGCATAAAGACTAGCGGGGGGGACAATTACGAGCAGTTCTTC.

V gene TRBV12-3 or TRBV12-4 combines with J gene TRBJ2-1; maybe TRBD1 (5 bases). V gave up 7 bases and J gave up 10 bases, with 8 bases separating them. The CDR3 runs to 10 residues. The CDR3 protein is CASMGREQFF. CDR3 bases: TGTGCCAGCATGGGGCGGGAGCAGTTCTTC.

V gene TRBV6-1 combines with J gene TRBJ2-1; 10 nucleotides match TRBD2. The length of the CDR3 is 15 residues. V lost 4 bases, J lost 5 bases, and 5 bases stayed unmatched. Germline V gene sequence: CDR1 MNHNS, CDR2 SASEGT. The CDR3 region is CASSALAGVDNEQFF. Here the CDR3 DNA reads TGTGCCAGCAGTGCTCTAGCGGGGGTCGACAATGAGCAGTTCTTC.

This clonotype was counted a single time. CDR3 protein: CASTEGRYATNEKLFF. CDR3 nucleotides: TGTGCCAGCACCGAAGGACGGTACGCAACTAATGAAAAACTGTTTTTT. The chain has TRBV6-1 and TRBJ1-4; D is ambiguous. The CDR3 covers 16 residues. V was pared by 7 bases and J by 0 bases, with 15 bases between. The germline gives CDR1 MNHNS, CDR2 SASEGT.

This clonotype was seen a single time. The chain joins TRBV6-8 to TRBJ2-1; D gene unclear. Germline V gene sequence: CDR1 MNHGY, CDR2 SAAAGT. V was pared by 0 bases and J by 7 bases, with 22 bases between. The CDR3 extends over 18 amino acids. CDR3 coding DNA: TGTGCCAGCAGTTACTCATTTTACGTGGGGTATATTTGGAATGAGCAGTTCTTC. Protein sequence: CASSYSFYVGYIWNEQFF.

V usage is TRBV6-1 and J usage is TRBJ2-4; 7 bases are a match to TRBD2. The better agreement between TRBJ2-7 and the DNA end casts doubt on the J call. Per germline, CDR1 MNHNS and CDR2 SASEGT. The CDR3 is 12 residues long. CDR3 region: CASSSSGYEQYF. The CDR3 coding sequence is TGTGCCAGCAGTAGTAGCGGGTACGAGCAGTACTTC.

The CDR3 coding sequence is TGTGCCAGCAGCCAAACTGACTCCTATAATTCACCCCTCCACTTT. Its protein is CASSQTDSYNSPLHF. The chain joins TRBV12-3 or TRBV12-4 to TRBJ1-6, with D unclear. The length of the CDR3 is 15 residues. V was cut by 6 bases and J by 0 bases, with 9 bases left in between.

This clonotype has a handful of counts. The CDR3 sequence is CASSFTGGTPYEQYF. CDR3 coding DNA: TGTGCCAGCAGCTTTACGGGAGGAACCCCCTACGAGCAGTACTTC. The chain has TRBV7-2 and TRBJ2-5; 7 nucleotides align to TRBD2. Judging by the DNA end, TRBJ2-7 fits better; the J call may be wrong. The CDR3 runs 15 residues. Germline V gives CDR1 SGHTA, CDR2 FQGNSA.

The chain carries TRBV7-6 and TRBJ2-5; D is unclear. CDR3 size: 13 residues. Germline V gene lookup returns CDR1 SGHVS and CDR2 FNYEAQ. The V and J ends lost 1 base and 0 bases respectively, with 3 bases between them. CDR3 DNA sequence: TGTGCCAGCAGCTTAGGGTACCAAGAGACCCAGTACTTC. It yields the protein CASSLGYQETQYF.